This TCR beta chain is drawn from a study of cytomegalovirus exposure and HLA in healthy donors. This clone appeared a few times. Its antigen is unidentified. The CDR3 spans 14 residues. CDR1 and CDR2 (germline): SGHDN, FVKESK. Trimming cost V 1 base and J 4 bases, with 11 bases left between them. General observations from the study: Across donors, sequencing depth was assumed by presence/absence analyses to be roughly uniform. The majority of TCR sequences were rare, yet some public TCRs appeared in many donors. Prior analysis indicated that the majority of TCR beta V segments exhibited productivity approximately 87% or approximately 30% of the time.

Donors were ostensibly healthy at sampling, although undocumented immune exposures were probable. Vbeta (60) and Jbeta (13) primers were used in the PCR. Assay: immunoSEQ multiplex PCR; the TCRdb copy retains only in-frame clones and omits some. This table has 90,000 to 120,000 clones, around four fifths appearing once. J is TRBJ2-7 and V is TRBV14, with D tentatively TRBD2 (6 bases). This TCR came from a man aged 25-45 years in good health and CMV-seronegative. The sample consisted of PBMCs. The CDR3 DNA reads as TGTGCCAGCAGCCAAGCTTTTGGAGGGTACGAGCAGTACTTC. Its translation: CASSQAFGGYEQYF.